This T cell receptor beta chain is drawn from a study of T cell responses to AZD1222 COVID-19 vaccine (dated by TCRdb to the early 2020s). About the study as a whole: AZD1222 recipients with second doses at about 4 weeks or about 12 weeks were pooled, because spike-specific TCR depth and breadth did not differ between schedules. Trial participants were enrolled into age subgroups of 18-55, 56-69 and 70-plus years, which contained around 150, 29 and 61 TCR-sequenced participants, respectively. TCR sequencing was performed for over 230 trial participants, of whom about 200 were given two doses of AZD1222 and around 25 were given two doses of MenACWY control vaccine.

In regard to this clone: Its cognate antigen has yet to be identified. No much larger clone is present one base from it, and per-base qualities are unavailable.

The investigation overall reported the following: Participants were mostly white British and included more females than males, and it was suggested by the authors that clonal diversity may have been underestimated. In the small 56-69-year group, the increase in depth fell short of significance, most likely because of low power. The whole spike protein was spanned by vaccine-associated CD4 TCRs, and dominant responses were seen in regions 160-218 and 743-854. No day 14 peak-response samples were available, so repertoires were characterized only after the peak T cell response. Conclusions about previously exposed vaccinees were limited because only six AZD1222 recipients were SARS-CoV-2 seropositive at baseline. After two AZD1222 doses, spike-specific TCR breadth and depth were significantly higher than at day 0 and than in MenACWY recipients. Epitopes outside the regions mutated in the B.1.351 and B.1.1.7 variants were reportedly recognized by nearly half of the unique spike-specific TCRs.

The CDR3 goes from the cysteine to the phenylalanine over 15 residues. Only the CDR3 DNA is retained, 45 bases long and in frame from the first base. CDR1 SGHNT and CDR2 YYREEE are derived from the germline V gene (reference sequence). V is trimmed back by 4 bases and J by 1 base, and the junction contains 5 bases that no gene match accounts for. The time point label on this specimen signifies: baseline before first vaccination. The vaccinee samples were drawn from two UK trials, COV001 and COV002, one of which was a single-blind randomized controlled phase 2/3 trial testing AZD1222 (ChAdOx1 nCoV-19) in healthy adults. Trial participant PBMC samples were collected at day 0 and day 28 after the second dose for TCRbeta chain sequencing. The CDR3 regions of human TCRbeta chains were subjected to immunosequencing. Concerning the study's data processing: Repertoire TCRs were matched against a reference library of SARS-CoV-2-specific TCRs generated with the MIRA antigen-specificity platform. Breadth was defined as the fraction of unique TCRs that were SARS-CoV-2-associated. Depth was defined as the fraction of total T cells that were SARS-CoV-2-associated. Using the MIRA data, every spike-specific TCR was mapped to the spike region that the TCR reacted to and assigned to either a CD4 or a CD8 class. Log10-transformed breadth and depth values were compared by one-way ANOVA with Sidak's multiple comparisons tests. Here the immuneACCESS table is served through TCRdb, limited to in-frame sequences with V and J called. Missing clones are a known gap in these copies; in checked studies unresolved V genes cover under half, and the rest lacks a known reason. The V and J calls and clone size are taken from that table; D and trimming were inferred from the DNA. The sample table shows about 130,000 clones, and around 90% are seen once. The ten largest clonotypes hold roughly 3.7% of the sample.

The sample in question was peripheral blood, obtained on day 0 of AZD1222 vaccination. The chain was built from TRBV5-4 and TRBJ2-3, and 8 junctional nucleotides match TRBD1. The source of this sequence is an adult in good health. The CDR3: CASSMGGQGTDTQYF. The sequence in DNA is TGTGCCAGCAGCATGGGGGGACAGGGCACAGATACGCAGTATTTT.